This T cell receptor beta chain was profiled in a study of blood T cell repertoires in COVID-19. About the research overall: Sample material is recorded as cDNA or gDNA derived from T cells, B-cell-depleted T cells, or PBMCs.

Between the trimmed V and J ends, which lost 4 bases and 0 bases, there was a span of 16 bases. Germline lookup yields CDR1 LGHNA and CDR2 YNFKEQ. The CDR3 extends over 16 amino acids. In the original analysis: Estimation of nucleated cell counts was performed using reference gene primer amplification. TCRdb's copy holds only in-frame clones and misses some; the assay was immunoSEQ multiplex PCR. Clonal size and the V and J genes are those of that table, whereas D and trimming came from the DNA. The sample lists tens of thousands of clones; roughly 85% were seen once. The specimen was peripheral blood. This sequence joins TRBV4-2 and TRBJ2-7; possibly TRBD1 for D (5 bases). The clonotype originates from a human donor in a cohort sampled during active or convalescent COVID-19. CDR3 region: CASSPTSEDSSYEQYF. DNA of the CDR3: TGTGCCAGCAGCCCAACCAGTGAAGACAGCTCCTACGAGCAGTACTTC.